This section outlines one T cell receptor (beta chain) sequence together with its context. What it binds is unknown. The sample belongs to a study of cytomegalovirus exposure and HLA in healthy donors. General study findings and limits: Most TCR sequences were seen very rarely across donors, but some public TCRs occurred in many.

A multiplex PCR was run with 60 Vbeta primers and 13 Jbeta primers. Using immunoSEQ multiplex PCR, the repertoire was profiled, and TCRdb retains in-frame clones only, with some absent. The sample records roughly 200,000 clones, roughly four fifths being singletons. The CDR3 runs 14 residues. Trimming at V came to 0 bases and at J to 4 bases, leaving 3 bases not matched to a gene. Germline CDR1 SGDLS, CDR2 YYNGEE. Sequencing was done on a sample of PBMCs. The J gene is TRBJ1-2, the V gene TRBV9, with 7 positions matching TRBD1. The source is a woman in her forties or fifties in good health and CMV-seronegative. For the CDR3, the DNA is TGTGCCAGCAGCGTAGACAGGGGTCCCTATGGCTACACCTTC. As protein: CASSVDRGPYGYTF. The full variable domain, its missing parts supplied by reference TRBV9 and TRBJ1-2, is DSGVTQTPKHLITATGQRVTLRCSPRSGDLSVYWYQQSLDQGLQFLIQYYNGEERAKGNILERFSAQQFPDLHSELNLSSLELGDSALYFCASSVDRGPYGYTFGSGTRLTVV.